The next 18 T cell receptor beta chains were all read from a single sample in a study of human T cells and chemical hapten exposure. TCRdb used MiXCR to reprocess the RACE reads, holding one entry per CDR3 protein. The sample records tens of thousands of distinct CDR3 sequences, 10% to 15% being singletons. The time point was: patch test 3, about 24 weeks after DPC sensitization. Stated treatment: therapeutic diphenylcyclopropenone sensitization with weekly scalp DPC. The sequencing used whole blood, collected in connection with sensitization to the hapten diphenylcyclopropenone (DPC). The receptors originated from a woman in her forties or fifties with alopecia areata. Some clones in this sample may be carry-over from other donors' samples.

This clonotype was recorded a few times. The V gene is TRBV6-5, the J gene TRBJ1-6; D is unclear. Between the trimmed V and J ends, which lost 2 bases and 3 bases, there was a span of 11 bases. Per germline, CDR1 MNHEY and CDR2 SVGAGI. The CDR3 extends over 16 amino acids. This CDR3 reads CASSYRTPGYNSPLHF. CDR3 in DNA: TGTGCCAGCAGTTACAGGACGCCCGGCTATAATTCACCCCTCCACTTT.

This clonotype has a count of ten or more. The chain couples TRBV6-5 to TRBJ1-1; possibly TRBD1 for D (5 bases). V lost 6 bases to trimming and J lost 3 bases, with 8 bases between them. The CDR3 extends over 12 amino acids. The germline gives CDR1 MNHEY, CDR2 SVGAGI. The CDR3 reads CASRLGDTEAFF. CDR3 DNA: TGTGCCAGCAGACTAGGGGACACTGAAGCTTTCTTT.

This clonotype has a handful of counts. The chain combines TRBV19 with TRBJ2-1; TRBD2 agrees at 11 bases. Germline trimming cut 7 bases from V and 9 bases from J; bases unmatched to any gene: 8. The CDR3 length is 14 residues. Germline V gene lookup returns CDR1 LNHDA and CDR2 SQIVND (reference sequence). CDR3 region: CASKPLAGVGEQFF. The CDR3 DNA reads TGTGCCAGTAAGCCACTAGCGGGAGTGGGTGAGCAGTTCTTC.

This clonotype was picked up a small number of times. The V and J genes are TRBV21-1 and TRBJ2-5; the D segment call TRBD2 is taken from the table without a DNA check. TRBV21-1 is an annotated pseudogene. The CDR3 totals 13 residues. For the CDR3, the DNA is TGTGCCAGCAGCAAAATTAGGGCAGAGACCCAGTACTTC. It codes for CASSKIRAETQYF.

The chain employs TRBV14 and TRBJ2-2; no clear D. CDR3 length: 13 amino acids. Between the trimmed V and J ends, which lost 2 bases and 9 bases, there was a span of 10 bases. Germline CDR1 reads SGHDN; CDR2 reads FVKESK. The CDR3 protein is CASSQLPWWELFF. The CDR3 DNA reads as TGTGCCAGCAGCCAACTACCCTGGTGGGAGCTGTTTTTT.

This clonotype was detected ten times or more. V is TRBV5-1 and J is TRBJ2-1; 7 nucleotides match TRBD2. Germline CDR1 and CDR2: SGHRS and YFSETQ. CDR3 size: 14 residues. V lost 2 bases and J lost 8; bases outside the gene matches: 7. The CDR3 DNA reads as TGCGCCAGCAGCTTCAGACTAGCTTCCGATGAGCAGTTCTTC. Its protein is CASSFRLASDEQFF.

This clonotype was observed a handful of times. This chain joins TRBV28 and TRBJ2-7, with a weak D call TRBD1 (5 bases). In germline, CDR1 is MDHEN, CDR2 SYDVKM. The CDR3 length is 13 residues. Trimming took 3 bases from V and 5 from J, leaving 11 bases between them. The DNA of the CDR3 is TGTGCCAGCAGTTTGGTAAGGGGCGACGAGCAGTACTTC. Amino acid sequence: CASSLVRGDEQYF.

This clonotype was seen more than once but under ten times. The rearrangement joins TRBV5-5 to TRBJ2-7; D may be TRBD2 (6 bases). The CDR3 covers 14 residues. Germline CDR1 and CDR2: SGHKS and YYEKEE (reference sequence). V was pared by 7 bases and J by 1 base, with 15 bases between. For the CDR3, the DNA is TGTGCCAGCGATCCCGGGACTCCTTCCTACGAGCAGTACTTC. This codes for CASDPGTPSYEQYF.

This clonotype turned up a few times. The chain couples TRBV12-3 or TRBV12-4 to TRBJ1-1; D not certain. The V end lost 3 bases, the J end lost 4 bases, and 9 bases lay between the germline ends. This CDR3 spans 13 amino acids. The CDR3 sequence: CASSFSWTTEAFF. CDR3 DNA: TGTGCCAGCAGTTTCTCGTGGACCACTGAAGCTTTCTTT.

This clonotype came up many times. This sequence joins TRBV5-8 and TRBJ2-3, with 16 positions matching TRBD2. The CDR3 sequence is 15 residues long. Germline trimming cut 4 bases from V and 6 bases from J; bases unmatched to any gene: 2. Germline loops: CDR1 SGHTS, CDR2 YDEGEE. The CDR3 region has the DNA TGTGCCAGCAGCCGGGGACTAGCGGGAGGGGATACGCAGTATTTT. Translated: CASSRGLAGGDTQYF.

This clonotype occurred a few times. This chain joins TRBV20-1 and TRBJ2-7, with 8 bases lining up with TRBD2. Trimming removed 3 bases from V and 0 bases from J; junction bases left unmatched: 7. CDR1 and CDR2 (germline): DFQATT, SNEGSKA (reference sequence). CDR3 length equals 15 residues. The CDR3 spells CSASLSGRSSYEQYF. As DNA, the CDR3 is TGCAGTGCTAGTCTCAGCGGGAGAAGCTCCTACGAGCAGTACTTC.

This clonotype was seen ten or more times. The genes are TRBV4-2 and TRBJ2-7, with 9 nucleotides matching TRBD2. The V gene end was trimmed by 2 bases and the J gene end by 7 bases; junction bases not matched to a gene: 6. The CDR3 totals 14 residues. The germline V gene has CDR1 LGHNA and CDR2 YNFKEQ. The CDR3 DNA reads TGTGCCAGCAGCCAACCCGGACTAGCGAGAGAGCAGTACTTC. Its translation: CASSQPGLAREQYF.

This clonotype was observed a few times. The chain links TRBV20-1 to TRBJ2-7, with 9 bases that match TRBD2. CDR1 DFQATT and CDR2 SNEGSKA come from the germline V gene (reference sequence). The CDR3 runs to 11 residues. V lost 2 bases, J lost 12 bases, and 5 bases stayed unmatched. CDR3 coding DNA: TGCAGTGCTAGACTAGCGGGAAGGGTGTACTTC. Encoded protein: CSARLAGRVYF.

V is TRBV20-1 and J is TRBJ2-1; 10 nucleotides align to TRBD2. CDR3 length: 16 amino acids. Trimming removed 3 bases from V and 12 bases from J; junction bases left unmatched: 17. CDR1 is DFQATT, CDR2 SNEGSKA, per germline (reference sequence). CDR3 nucleotides: TGCAGTGCTAGTCATTCGGGACTAGCGCTGAGCAAGGGGCAGTTCTTC. Translation: CSASHSGLALSKGQFF.

CDR3 DNA: TGTGCCAGCAGTTTAAGGACAGGGAGCCACCCGAACACTGAAGCTTTCTTT. Translating gives CASSLRTGSHPNTEAFF. The chain links TRBV27 to TRBJ1-1, with 8 bases identical to TRBD1. J gave up 1 base and V 2 bases, and 9 bases lay outside the gene matches. The CDR3 consists of 17 residues. Germline V gene sequence: CDR1 MNHEY, CDR2 SMNVEV (reference sequence).

V usage is TRBV28 and J usage is TRBJ1-1; D may be TRBD1 (5 bases). Germline assignment: CDR1 MDHEN and CDR2 SYDVKM. Trimming shortened V by 8 bases and J by 11 bases, and 15 bases separated the two germline ends. The CDR3 runs to 11 residues. The DNA for the CDR3 is TGTGCCAGCCGGGGGGATGGGGAGGCTTTCTTT. Translated: CASRGDGEAFF.

The chain links TRBV10-2 to TRBJ2-1; unclear D gene. The CDR3 length is 13 residues. The germline CDR1 and CDR2 sequences are WSHSY and SAAADI. V gave up 7 bases and J gave up 9 bases, with 16 bases separating them. In DNA, the CDR3 is TGCGCCAGCAAGAAGGAACTGTTGGGTGAGCAGTTCTTC. Protein: CASKKELLGEQFF.

This clonotype has ten or more counts. The chain has TRBV7-6 and TRBJ2-1, with D perhaps TRBD1 (6 bases). The V end was cut by 1 base, the J end by 5 bases, with 12 bases between. This CDR3 is 15 amino acids long. The V gene's germline CDR1 is SGHVS and CDR2 FNYEAQ. As DNA, the CDR3 is TGTGCCAGCAGCTTAGGGTGGGACACACACAATGAGCAGTTCTTC. This encodes CASSLGWDTHNEQFF.